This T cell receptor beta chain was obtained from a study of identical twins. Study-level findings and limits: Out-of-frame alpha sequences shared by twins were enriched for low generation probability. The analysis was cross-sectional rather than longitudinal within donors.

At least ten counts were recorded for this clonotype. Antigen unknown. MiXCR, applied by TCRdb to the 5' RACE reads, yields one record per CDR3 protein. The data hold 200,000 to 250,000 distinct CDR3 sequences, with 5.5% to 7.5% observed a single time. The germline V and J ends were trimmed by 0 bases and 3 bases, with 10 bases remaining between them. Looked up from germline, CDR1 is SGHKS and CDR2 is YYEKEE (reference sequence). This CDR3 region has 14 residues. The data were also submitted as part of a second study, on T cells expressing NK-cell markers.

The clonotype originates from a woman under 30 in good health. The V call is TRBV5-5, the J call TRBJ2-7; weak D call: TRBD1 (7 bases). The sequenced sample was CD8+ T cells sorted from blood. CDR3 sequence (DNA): TGTGCCAGCAGCTTGGGACAGGGACTCTACGAGCAGTACTTC. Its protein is CASSLGQGLYEQYF.